This T cell receptor beta chain was retrieved from a study of shared clonotypes between healthy human individuals. Study details: CD8 memory received one plate per donor, CD8 naive two, CD4 memory three and CD4 naive three.

Sequencing was performed with immunoSEQ multiplex PCR; in TCRdb, only in-frame clones are kept and a portion is missing. This sample has 2 million to 3 million clones, with 80% to 95% found just once. The J segment lost 1 base and the V segment lost 4 bases, leaving 4 bases of the junction unmatched. The CDR3 is made up of 14 amino acids. Germline lookup yields CDR1 SGHDN and CDR2 FVKESK. On this clone: What it recognizes is unknown.

Study results and caveats: Since donors were few, the genetic and exposure-history diversity represented was limited. Naive subsets tended to show greater estimated richness than memory subsets.

This chain uses TRBV14 with TRBJ2-7; the match to TRBD1 covers 7 bases. This TCR came from a man aged 18 to 30 in good health. Some clones in this sample may be carry-over from other donors' samples. Sequencing used naive CD4+ T cells from PBMCs. As for subset: CD45RA+ positively selected. CDR3 in DNA: TGTGCCAGCAGCCGCTCAGGGGGATCCTACGAGCAGTACTTC. Its protein product is CASSRSGGSYEQYF.